Following are 31 T cell receptor beta chains from one sample sequenced in a study of CD8 T cells in Susac syndrome (dated by TCRdb to between 2018 and 2021). The library was built by means of the immunoSEQ multiplex PCR assay. RNA was extracted using the RNeasy kit, and roughly 0.45 to 1 microgram was reverse transcribed with random hexamers. The public reads were quality trimmed at Q25 with fastp and then assembled into clones with MiXCR by TCRdb, keeping productive beta chains. Rows merge per CDR3 protein into single entries with the most common DNA and genes. The sample yields 160,000 or so distinct CDR3 sequences; 80% to 95% were counted once. The ten biggest clones cover more than 0.11% of the sample. The sample consisted of CD4+ T cells from PBMCs. These receptors were collected from a human donor in good health.

The V call is TRBV25-1, the J call TRBJ1-2; D not certain. V was cut by 1 base and J by 0 bases, with 12 bases left in between. Germline V gene data show CDR1 as MGHDK and CDR2 as SYGVNS. CDR3 length: 16 amino acids. The CDR3 coding sequence is TGTGCCAGCAGTGAATCCGGTTGGGCTTCTAACTATGGCTACACCTTC. This sequence encodes CASSESGWASNYGYTF.

Written as DNA, the CDR3 is TGTGCCAGCAGTTTTGTCGCAGGGAATGGCTACACCTTC. It is translated as CASSFVAGNGYTF. The gene calls are TRBV5-4 and TRBJ1-2, with a tentative D call TRBD1 (5 bases). The V and J ends lost 5 bases and 6 bases respectively, with 14 bases between them. Germline V lookup: CDR1 SGHNT, CDR2 YYREEE (reference sequence). This CDR3 region has 13 residues.

This chain joins TRBV28 and TRBJ2-4; either TRBD1 or TRBD2 may fit D (5 bases each). The germline CDR1 and CDR2 sequences are MDHEN and SYDVKM. Trimming took 4 bases from V and 9 from J, leaving 19 bases between them. This CDR3 spans 15 amino acids. The CDR3 here is CASSSWDGGGGIQYF. In DNA form, the CDR3 reads TGTGCCAGCAGTTCCTGGGACGGTGGCGGTGGCATTCAGTACTTC.

The CDR3 bases are TGCAGCGTTGAAGGGGCGACAGGGGGCAGGACTGAAGCTTTCTTT. Translated, it gives CSVEGATGGRTEAFF. The V and J genes are TRBV29-1 and TRBJ1-1, with TRBD1 identical over 10 bases. Germline assignment: CDR1 SQVTM and CDR2 ANQGSEA. CDR3 length: 15 residues. J was trimmed by 5 bases and V by 1 base; bases with no gene match: 7.

This sequence joins TRBV6-1 and TRBJ2-5, with unresolved D. V was pared by 1 base and J by 5 bases, with 11 bases between. The CDR3 has 14 residues. Germline assignment: CDR1 MNHNS and CDR2 SASEGT. CDR3 coding DNA: TGTGCCAGCAGTGAAGGAACAATCTTGGAGACCCAGTACTTC. Translated, it gives CASSEGTILETQYF.

This rearrangement joins TRBV7-9 to TRBJ2-5; D unclear. V was cut by 3 bases and J by 5 bases, with 10 bases left in between. The CDR3 is 13 residues long. Germline-derived CDR1 and CDR2 are SEHNR and FQNEAQ (reference sequence). DNA of the CDR3: TGTGCCAGCAGCTTCGGATCGACTGAGACCCAGTACTTC. Protein product: CASSFGSTETQYF.

V usage is TRBV20-1 and J usage is TRBJ1-2; D possibly corresponds to TRBD1 (6 bases). The V end lost 6 bases, the J end lost 6 bases, and 20 bases lay between the germline ends. Germline V lookup: CDR1 DFQATT, CDR2 SNEGSKA (reference sequence). There are 14 residues in the CDR3. DNA of the CDR3: TGCAGTGCCATTGGGGGGGGCGGGTTTAATGGCTACACCTTC. This gives the protein CSAIGGGGFNGYTF.

The sample holds one count of this clonotype. The chain has TRBV6-5 and TRBJ2-7; 9 bases match TRBD2. CDR3 length equals 14 residues. CDR1 MNHEY and CDR2 SVGAGI come from the germline V gene. The trim removed 0 bases at V and 3 bases at J, leaving 0 bases unmatched. The CDR3 DNA is TGTGCCAGCAGTTACTCGACTAGCGGCTACGAGCAGTACTTC. Translation gives CASSYSTSGYEQYF.

This clonotype was recorded only once. V and J are TRBV29-1 and TRBJ2-7; D uncertain. The CDR3 loop spans 11 amino acids. With 4 bases removed from V and 4 bases from J, the gap between germline ends came to 8 bases. Germline lookup yields CDR1 SQVTM and CDR2 ANQGSEA. The CDR3 DNA is TGCAGCGTTGGCCAAATTTACGAGCAGTACTTC. This codes for CSVGQIYEQYF.

The V gene is TRBV27, the J gene TRBJ2-2, with D possibly matching TRBD1 (6 bases). V lost 8 bases to trimming and J lost 0 bases, with 7 bases between them. CDR3 length: 13 residues. CDR1 and CDR2 from the germline V gene are MNHEY and SMNVEV (reference sequence). This chain's CDR3 is CASRTANTGELFF. The CDR3 region has the DNA TGTGCCAGCCGGACAGCGAACACCGGGGAGCTGTTTTTT.

The rearrangement joins TRBV4-2 to TRBJ1-2, with 9 nucleotides matching TRBD1. The germline CDR1 and CDR2 sequences are LGHNA and YNFKEQ. The CDR3 contains 15 residues. After removal of 1 base from V and 5 bases from J, the junction contained 5 bases not matched to a gene. The CDR3 protein is CASSQVRGTGYGYTF. The CDR3 region has the DNA TGTGCCAGCAGCCAAGTCAGGGGGACAGGGTATGGCTACACCTTC.

The V gene is TRBV7-9, the J gene TRBJ1-2, with D uncertain. This CDR3 is built from 17 residues. V lost 2 bases and J 4 bases, leaving 20 bases between the germline ends. The germline V gene encodes CDR1 SEHNR and CDR2 FQNEAQ (reference sequence). The CDR3 reads CASSLRDGTAYPYGYTF. CDR3 coding DNA: TGTGCCAGCAGCTTACGAGATGGTACAGCCTACCCCTATGGCTACACCTTC.

The rearrangement joins TRBV9 to TRBJ2-7; D is unclear. The V gene's germline CDR1 is SGDLS and CDR2 YYNGEE. This CDR3 is built from 14 residues. Trimming cost V 4 bases and J 0 bases, with 11 bases left between them. The CDR3 protein is CASSRDTGSYEQYF. The CDR3 bases are TGTGCCAGCAGCCGAGACACGGGCTCCTACGAGCAGTACTTC.

The J gene is TRBJ1-2, the V gene TRBV5-1, with D possibly matching TRBD1 (6 bases). Germline V gives CDR1 SGHRS, CDR2 YFSETQ. There are 13 residues in the CDR3. V was trimmed by 1 base and J by 13 bases, leaving 17 bases between them. CDR3 bases: TGCGCCAGCAGCTTGACTCCGACAGGTCGTTGCACCTTC. It yields the protein CASSLTPTGRCTF.

The chain combines TRBV29-1 with TRBJ1-4, with D possibly TRBD1 on 5 matching bases. The V end lost 4 bases, the J end lost 8 bases, and 20 bases lay between the germline ends. Germline V gene sequence: CDR1 SQVTM, CDR2 ANQGSEA. The CDR3 has 15 residues. CDR3 nucleotides: TGCAGCGTTGCCCAGCGGGGCACCCGTTTGGAAAAACTGTTTTTT. Translated, it gives CSVAQRGTRLEKLFF.

V gene TRBV29-1 combines with J gene TRBJ2-3, with D possibly being TRBD1 (5 bases). Trimming left V 2 bases short and J 1 base short, with 10 bases between. Germline CDR1 and CDR2: SQVTM and ANQGSEA. The CDR3 length is 14 residues. Written as DNA, the CDR3 is TGCAGCGTTGAATTATTAGGGGGCACAGATACGCAGTATTTT. Translated: CSVELLGGTDTQYF.

V and J are TRBV29-1 and TRBJ2-2; the D is unclear. CDR3 size: 14 residues. Trimming removed 3 bases from V and 3 bases from J, with 11 bases in between. The germline gives CDR1 SQVTM, CDR2 ANQGSEA. The CDR3 nucleotides read TGCAGCGTTGATGCCCCAACCGACACCGGGGAGCTGTTTTTT. The encoded protein is CSVDAPTDTGELFF.

The genes are TRBV7-8 and TRBJ1-2; D not resolved. Deletions cut 2 bases from V and 6 bases from J, with 10 bases between. Germline values: CDR1 SGHVS, CDR2 FQNEAQ. The CDR3 sequence is 13 residues long. CDR3 region: CASSLPGVNGYTF. The DNA for the CDR3 is TGTGCCAGCAGCTTACCTGGGGTAAATGGCTACACCTTC.

This rearrangement joins TRBV19 to TRBJ2-7; 10 bases are a match to TRBD1. With V trimmed by 3 bases and J by 0 bases, 8 bases remained unmatched. The CDR3 is made up of 17 amino acids. Germline V gene sequence: CDR1 LNHDA, CDR2 SQIVND (reference sequence). CDR3 amino acids: CASSIIPRQGASYEQYF. CDR3 coding DNA: TGTGCCAGTAGTATTATCCCCCGACAGGGGGCCTCCTACGAGCAGTACTTC.

CDR3: CASSQDASGGSETQYF. In DNA, the CDR3 is TGTGCCAGCAGCCAAGATGCTAGCGGGGGATCAGAGACCCAGTACTTC. V and J are TRBV3-1 and TRBJ2-5; TRBD2 matches at 10 bases. V shed 0 bases and J 4 bases; nucleotides not matched to a gene: 5. The CDR3 covers 16 residues. The germline V gene has CDR1 LGHDT and CDR2 YNNKEL (reference sequence).

The chain uses TRBV3-1 and TRBJ2-5; tentatively, D is TRBD2 (6 bases). The CDR3 runs 14 residues. Germline V gives CDR1 LGHDT, CDR2 YNNKEL (reference sequence). V dropped 4 bases and J dropped 0 bases, with 9 bases sitting between them. This CDR3 reads CASSLRLDQETQYF. The CDR3 DNA follows: TGTGCCAGCAGCCTAAGACTAGACCAAGAGACCCAGTACTTC.

The V call is TRBV3-1, the J call TRBJ2-7, with D possibly being TRBD1 or TRBD2 (5 bases each). The CDR3 totals 15 residues. V was shortened by 4 bases and J by 5 bases, with 18 bases between the two germline ends. CDR1 and CDR2 from the germline V gene are LGHDT and YNNKEL (reference sequence). CDR3 region: CASSPRDVGEDEQYF. The CDR3 DNA follows: TGTGCCAGCAGCCCCAGGGACGTCGGGGAAGACGAGCAGTACTTC.

This chain connects TRBV3-1 to TRBJ2-5; tentatively, D is TRBD2 (5 bases). The germline CDR1 and CDR2 sequences are LGHDT and YNNKEL (reference sequence). The CDR3 loop spans 14 amino acids. The V and J ends lost 4 bases and 4 bases respectively, with 13 bases between them. As DNA, the CDR3 is TGTGCCAGCAGCCGTGGACTTTCCTTAGAGACCCAGTACTTC. Its translation is CASSRGLSLETQYF.

This clonotype showed up just once. The V and J genes are TRBV5-4 and TRBJ2-7, with TRBD1 matching over 9 bases. V gave up 4 bases and J gave up 2 bases; unmatched junction bases: 4. The germline gives CDR1 SGHNT, CDR2 YYREEE (reference sequence). The CDR3 is 14 amino acids. In DNA, the CDR3 is TGTGCCAGCAGCAAGGACAGGGGAGCCTACGAGCAGTACTTC. Protein: CASSKDRGAYEQYF.

V and J are TRBV19 and TRBJ2-1, with D hard to call. The CDR3 covers 15 residues. The germline V and J ends were trimmed by 6 bases and 4 bases, with 16 bases remaining between them. The germline CDR1 and CDR2 sequences are LNHDA and SQIVND (reference sequence). The CDR3 loop reads CASRDRPDLYNEQFF. For the CDR3, the DNA is TGTGCCAGTAGGGACCGCCCCGACCTTTACAATGAGCAGTTCTTC.

The gene calls are TRBV20-1 and TRBJ1-1, with a tentative D call TRBD1 (5 bases). The CDR3 is 14 residues long. The V and J ends lost 6 bases and 2 bases respectively, with 16 bases between them. Germline-derived CDR1 and CDR2 are DFQATT and SNEGSKA (reference sequence). CDR3 residues: CSARRTRTNTEAFF. For the CDR3, the DNA is TGCAGTGCGCGAAGGACACGGACTAACACTGAAGCTTTCTTT.

The chain is built from TRBV24-1 and TRBJ2-2; D possibly matches TRBD1 or TRBD2 (5 bases each). Germline lookup yields CDR1 KGHDR and CDR2 SFDVKD. Deletions cut 4 bases from V and 2 bases from J, with 13 bases between. The CDR3 is made up of 16 amino acids. This chain's CDR3 is CATSDAGTFNTGELFF. CDR3 sequence (DNA): TGTGCCACCAGTGACGCCGGGACCTTCAACACCGGGGAGCTGTTTTTT.

This chain links TRBV12-3 or TRBV12-4 with TRBJ1-1; 7 nucleotides match TRBD1. CDR3 length: 15 amino acids. Trimming removed 2 bases from V and 5 bases from J; junction bases left unmatched: 8. The CDR3 region has the DNA TGTGCCAGCAGTTTAAGTCCAGGGGGTCGTACTGAAGCTTTCTTT. Protein sequence: CASSLSPGGRTEAFF.

A single count supports this clonotype. The chain couples TRBV5-8 to TRBJ1-6; D is perhaps TRBD1 (5 bases). Germline CDR1 reads SGHTS; CDR2 reads YDEGEE. V was clipped by 7 bases and J by 0 bases, with 8 bases between them. CDR3 length: 14 amino acids. Here the CDR3 DNA reads TGTGCCAGCTCCCAGGGCTCCTATAATTCACCCCTCCACTTT. It encodes CASSQGSYNSPLHF.

The table lists this clonotype with a count of one. V gene TRBV24-1 combines with J gene TRBJ1-1, with 8 positions matching TRBD1. V lost 4 bases to trimming and J lost 4 bases; unmatched junction nucleotides: 1. This CDR3 is 13 amino acids long. CDR1 and CDR2 (germline): KGHDR, SFDVKD. The CDR3 DNA follows: TGTGCCACCAGTGAAGGACAGGGCACTGAAGCTTTCTTT. Translated: CATSEGQGTEAFF.

This chain joins TRBV18 and TRBJ1-1; 7 nucleotides match TRBD1. V lost 3 bases and J lost 6; bases outside the gene matches: 4. The germline V gene has CDR1 KGHSH and CDR2 LQKENI. This CDR3 region has 13 residues. The CDR3: CASSPSTGAEAFF. CDR3 bases: TGTGCCAGCTCACCTTCTACAGGGGCTGAAGCTTTCTTT.